This note documents a single T cell receptor beta chain sequence. A read error is possible here, since a much larger clone lies one base away. Investigators profiled TCR beta VDJ and CDR3 from genomic DNA template. Via MiXCR, TCRdb re-called the reads, giving one row per CDR3 protein. The table records some 180,000 distinct CDR3 sequences, around half of them present only once. The record originates from a study of CD8+CD57+ T cells in acquired aplastic anemia. There are 16 residues in the CDR3. V lost 4 bases, J lost 0 bases, and 16 bases lay in between. Germline-derived CDR1 and CDR2 are LGHNA and YNFKEQ.

This sequence joins TRBV4-2 and TRBJ2-7; the D gene is possibly TRBD1 (6 bases). The sequence was obtained from a human donor in good health. The sequenced material came from sorted CD4+, CD8+, or CD8+CD57+ T cells (not recorded which) from PBMCs. The CDR3 sequence is CASSRELGASSYEQYF. CDR3 nucleotide sequence: TGTGCCAGCAGCCGGGAACTGGGGGCTAGCTCCTACGAGCAGTACTTC.